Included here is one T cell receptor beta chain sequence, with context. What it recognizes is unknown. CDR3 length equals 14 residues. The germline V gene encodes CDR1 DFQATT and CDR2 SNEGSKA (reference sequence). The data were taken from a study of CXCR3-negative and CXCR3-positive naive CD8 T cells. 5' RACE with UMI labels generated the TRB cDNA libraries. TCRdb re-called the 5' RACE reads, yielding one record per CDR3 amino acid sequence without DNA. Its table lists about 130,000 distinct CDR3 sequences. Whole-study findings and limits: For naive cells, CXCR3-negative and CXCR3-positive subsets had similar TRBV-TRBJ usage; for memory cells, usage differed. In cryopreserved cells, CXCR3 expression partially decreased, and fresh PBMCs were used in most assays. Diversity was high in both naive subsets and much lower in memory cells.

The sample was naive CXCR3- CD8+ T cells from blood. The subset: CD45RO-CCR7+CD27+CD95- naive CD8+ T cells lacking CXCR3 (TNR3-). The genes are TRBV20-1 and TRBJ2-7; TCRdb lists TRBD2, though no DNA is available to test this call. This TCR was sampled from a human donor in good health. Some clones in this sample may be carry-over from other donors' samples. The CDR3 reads CSARDPSGRIEQYF.